Listed below are T cell receptor beta chains from one sample, sequenced in a study of shared T cell receptors in the human thymus. Libraries were prepared by immunoSEQ multiplex PCR; TCRdb keeps only in-frame clonotypes and omits some of them. The table records roughly 710,000 clones, 80% to 90% of them present only once. These sequences were also reported in another study, on human thymus T cells.

The sample comprised thymocytes. The receptor source for this set is a girl under two years old with a congenital heart defect. CDR3s include the opening cysteine and the closing phenylalanine or tryptophan. Each record gives: D gene, J gene, clone size, V gene, CDR3 protein, CDR3 DNA. D genes are given only for firm matches. Clone size is stated in some rows and not others, as once, few, many or a class when expanded.

d_gene: NA
j_gene: TRBJ2-5
abundance: NA
v_gene: TRBV9
CDR3aa: CASSVEEASQETQYF
CDR3nt: TGTGCCAGCAGCGTAGAAGAAGCATCTCAAGAGACCCAGTACTTC

d_gene: NA
j_gene: TRBJ1-3
abundance: NA
v_gene: TRBV6-5
CDR3aa: CASRYTDSLSGNTIYF
CDR3nt: TGTGCCAGCAGATACACCGACAGCCTCTCTGGAAACACCATATATTTT

d_gene: NA
j_gene: TRBJ1-1
abundance: once
v_gene: TRBV28
CDR3aa: CASSGSGGSTEAFF
CDR3nt: TGTGCCAGCAGTGGATCCGGGGGTAGCACTGAAGCTTTCTTT

d_gene: NA
j_gene: TRBJ1-1
abundance: NA
v_gene: TRBV7-9
CDR3aa: CASSHIGSPEAFF
CDR3nt: TGTGCCAGCAGCCACATCGGGAGTCCCGAAGCTTTCTTT

d_gene: NA
j_gene: TRBJ1-1
abundance: NA
v_gene: TRBV5-6
CDR3aa: CASSSGVGGTEAFF
CDR3nt: TGTGCCAGCAGCTCTGGGGTAGGGGGCACTGAAGCTTTCTTT

d_gene: TRBD1
j_gene: TRBJ1-5
abundance: NA
v_gene: TRBV19
CDR3aa: CASSPLRRDRGVFQPQHF
CDR3nt: TGTGCCAGTAGTCCGCTTAGGCGGGACAGGGGTGTATTTCAGCCCCAGCATTTT

d_gene: NA
j_gene: TRBJ2-6
abundance: NA
v_gene: TRBV5-6
CDR3aa: CASSCWLSGANVLTF
CDR3nt: TGTGCCAGCAGCTGTTGGCTCTCTGGGGCCAACGTCCTGACTTTC

d_gene: NA
j_gene: TRBJ2-1
abundance: NA
v_gene: TRBV5-1
CDR3aa: CASSLATDKSSYNEQFF
CDR3nt: TGCGCCAGCAGCTTGGCAACGGACAAGAGCTCCTACAATGAGCAGTTCTTC

d_gene: NA
j_gene: TRBJ1-2
abundance: NA
v_gene: TRBV5-1
CDR3aa: CASTWGGIGYTF
CDR3nt: TGCGCCAGCACCTGGGGAGGGATCGGCTACACCTTC

d_gene: NA
j_gene: TRBJ1-1
abundance: NA
v_gene: TRBV4-1
CDR3aa: CASSPGEGRFLGMNTEAFF
CDR3nt: TGCGCCAGCAGCCCCGGGGAGGGAAGGTTTTTGGGGATGAACACTGAAGCTTTCTTT

d_gene: NA
j_gene: TRBJ2-5
abundance: NA
v_gene: TRBV5-1
CDR3aa: CASSFGLRETQYF
CDR3nt: TGCGCCAGCAGCTTCGGACTGCGAGAGACCCAGTACTTC

d_gene: NA
j_gene: TRBJ1-2
abundance: NA
v_gene: TRBV10-3
CDR3aa: CAISPHREGGNYGYTF
CDR3nt: TGTGCCATCAGCCCCCACAGGGAAGGTGGAAACTATGGCTACACCTTC

d_gene: TRBD1
j_gene: TRBJ2-7
abundance: NA
v_gene: TRBV4-1
CDR3aa: CASSFSGTGPFPYEQYF
CDR3nt: TGCGCCAGCAGCTTCTCCGGGACAGGGCCGTTTCCCTACGAGCAGTACTTC

d_gene: NA
j_gene: TRBJ1-1
abundance: once
v_gene: TRBV11-2
CDR3aa: CASSTYRGSPEAFF
CDR3nt: TGTGCCAGCAGCACCTATCGAGGAAGCCCTGAAGCTTTCTTT

d_gene: NA
j_gene: TRBJ1-3
abundance: NA
v_gene: TRBV7-2
CDR3aa: CASSLRSSGAGNTIYF
CDR3nt: TGTGCCAGCAGCTTAAGATCGTCGGGGGCTGGAAACACCATATATTTT

d_gene: TRBD1
j_gene: TRBJ1-1
abundance: NA
v_gene: TRBV7-2
CDR3aa: CASSSPRADRAGGEAFF
CDR3nt: TGTGCCAGCAGCTCCCCCCGGGCGGACAGGGCGGGCGGTGAAGCTTTCTTT

d_gene: TRBD1
j_gene: TRBJ1-2
abundance: few
v_gene: TRBV7-9
CDR3aa: CATIGTGIYGYTF
CDR3nt: TGTGCCACCATTGGGACAGGCATCTATGGCTACACCTTC

d_gene: TRBD2
j_gene: TRBJ2-7
abundance: NA
v_gene: TRBV18
CDR3aa: CASSRLAGDHYEQYF
CDR3nt: TGTGCCAGCTCACGACTAGCGGGGGACCACTACGAGCAGTACTTC

d_gene: NA
j_gene: TRBJ1-2
abundance: NA
v_gene: TRBV6-1
CDR3aa: CASSEVYRNYGYTF
CDR3nt: TGTGCCAGCAGTGAAGTGTACAGAAACTATGGCTACACCTTC

d_gene: TRBD1
j_gene: TRBJ2-1
abundance: NA
v_gene: TRBV27
CDR3aa: CASRKTSTGDEQFF
CDR3nt: TGTGCCAGCCGAAAAACATCGACAGGGGATGAGCAGTTCTTC

d_gene: NA
j_gene: TRBJ2-2
abundance: NA
v_gene: TRBV2
CDR3aa: CASSERGLSGELFF
CDR3nt: TGTGCCAGCAGCGAACGAGGACTTTCCGGGGAGCTGTTTTTT

d_gene: TRBD1
j_gene: TRBJ1-4
abundance: NA
v_gene: TRBV12-5
CDR3aa: CAGSGRQLDRSYEKLFF
CDR3nt: TGTGCTGGCTCCGGGCGCCAATTGGACAGGTCTTATGAAAAACTGTTTTTT